These 4 T cell receptor beta chains originate from one sample sequenced in a study of metastatic and nonmetastatic thyroid tumors. Among the patients, none had received any treatment before thyroid surgery. TCRdb redid the clone calls on the PCR reads using MiXCR. The table lists over 15,000 clones, under 35% of them singletons. Sequenced input: tumor tissue. The receptors here all came from a female donor with papillary thyroid cancer or a benign thyroid nodule (not recorded which). Some clones in this sample may be carry-over from other donors' samples.

This clone was picked up many times. The rearrangement links TRBV4-3 to TRBJ1-5; possible D gene TRBD1, 5 bases. V dropped 5 bases and J dropped 5 bases, with 10 bases sitting between them. Germline CDR1 LGHNA, CDR2 YSLEER. This CDR3 region has 13 residues. The CDR3 region is CASSVGAHQPQHF. DNA for the CDR3: TGCGCCAGCAGCGTTGGGGCCCATCAGCCCCAGCATTTT.

This clone was counted many times. The J gene is TRBJ2-5, the V gene TRBV30; D is unclear. This CDR3 is built from 12 residues. The V and J ends lost 1 base and 8 bases respectively, with 11 bases between them. Germline V gene data show CDR1 as GTSNPN and CDR2 as SVGIG (reference sequence). The CDR3 region has the DNA TGTGCCTGGAGTGCGTACTCATCAACCCAGTACTTC. The encoded protein is CAWSAYSSTQYF. The complete variable domain, with remaining parts taken from reference TRBV30 and TRBJ2-5, reads SQTIHQWPATLVQPVGSPLSLECTVEGTSNPNLYWYRQAAGRGLQLLFYSVGIGQISSEVPQNLSASRPQDRQFILSSKKLLLSDSGFYLCAWSAYSSTQYFGPGTRLLVL.

This clone has ten or more counts. The CDR3 protein is CASSPTPPGSYSGANVLTF. The CDR3 DNA sequence: TGTGCCAGCAGTCCCACTCCCCCCGGATCTTACTCTGGGGCCAACGTCCTGACTTTC. The chain has TRBV6-6 and TRBJ2-6; no clear D gene. Germline CDR1 and CDR2: MNHNY and SVGAGI (reference sequence). The ends were cut back, 5 bases at V and 0 bases at J, with 20 bases in the middle. This CDR3 spans 19 amino acids.

A note on this clone: Its ends do not fully match the called genes, so a read error is possible. The V call is TRBV18, the J call TRBJ1-1, with D hard to call. In germline, CDR1 is KGHSH, CDR2 LQKENI. The CDR3 loop spans 17 amino acids. The CDR3 DNA follows: TGTGCCAGCTCACCAAGGCAGGCCCAGTGTGAGAACACTGAATCTTTCTTT. Encoded protein: CASSPRQAQCENTESFF.